A single sample is the source of the 13 T cell receptor beta chains below, sequenced in a study of cytomegalovirus exposure and HLA in healthy donors. PCR employed 60 Vbeta and 13 Jbeta primers. Measured with immunoSEQ multiplex PCR; TCRdb has only the in-frame clones, and not every one. This table has 100,000 or so clones, about 13% appearing once. The specimen was PBMCs. The receptors derive from a middle-aged man in good health and CMV-seropositive.

This clone was seen only a few times. The rearrangement links TRBV2 to TRBJ2-7; D is uncertain. The V end lost 11 bases, the J end lost 4 bases, and 9 bases lay between the germline ends. The V gene's germline CDR1 is SNHLY and CDR2 FYNNEI. The CDR3 runs to 10 residues. The CDR3 reads CAVQLYEQYF. The CDR3, as DNA: TGTGCCGTTCAGTTATACGAGCAGTACTTC. The full variable domain, its missing parts supplied by reference TRBV2 and TRBJ2-7, is EPEVTQTPSHQVTQMGQEVILRCVPISNHLYFYWYRQILGQKVEFLVSFYNNEISEKSEIFDDQFSVERPDGSNFTLKIRSTKLEDSAMYFCAVQLYEQYFGPGTRLTVT.

This clone has just a few counts. The chain has TRBV27 and TRBJ1-1, with a possible D match to TRBD1 (5 bases). The CDR3 spans 13 residues. Trimming took 2 bases from V and 1 from J, leaving 5 bases between them. Germline V lookup: CDR1 MNHEY, CDR2 SMNVEV (reference sequence). CDR3 in DNA: TGTGCCAGCAGTTTACAGGGGAACACTGAAGCTTTCTTT. This gives the protein CASSLQGNTEAFF.

A few counts support this clone. The chain uses TRBV18 and TRBJ2-1; 10 bases align to TRBD2. This CDR3 comprises 14 residues. The germline CDR1 and CDR2 sequences are KGHSH and LQKENI. The trim removed 2 bases at V and 9 bases at J, leaving 4 bases unmatched. DNA of the CDR3: TGTGCCAGCTCACCAAGCGGGAGGGGTGGTGAGCAGTTCTTC. Translation gives CASSPSGRGGEQFF. The full variable domain, with the rest looked up from reference TRBV18 and TRBJ2-1, is NAGVMQNPRHLVRRRGQEARLRCSPMKGHSHVYWYRQLPEEGLKFMVYLQKENIIDESGMPKERFSAEFPKEGPSILRIQQVVRGDSAAYFCASSPSGRGGEQFFGPGTRLTVL.

The rearrangement joins TRBV28 to TRBJ1-2; 9 bases line up with TRBD1. Germline assignment: CDR1 MDHEN and CDR2 SYDVKM. V lost 5 bases and J lost 7; bases outside the gene matches: 14. The CDR3 extends over 16 amino acids. CDR3 sequence (DNA): TGTGCCAGCAGTCTAACCGGGACAGGGACCCTAGGTGGCTACACCTTC. Its translation is CASSLTGTGTLGGYTF.

V is TRBV6-5 and J is TRBJ2-7, with TRBD1 as a possible D gene (6 bases). This CDR3 contains 14 residues. CDR1 is MNHEY and CDR2 is SVGAGI in the germline V gene. Trimming left V 11 bases short and J 0 bases short, with 17 bases between. The CDR3 DNA reads TGTGCCGTCCAAAAACAGGGATCCTCCTACGAGCAGTACTTC. Its translation: CAVQKQGSSYEQYF.

This clone was seen a few times. V is TRBV28 and J is TRBJ1-2; D remains ambiguous. Per germline, CDR1 MDHEN and CDR2 SYDVKM. The CDR3 sequence is 15 residues long. The germline V and J ends were trimmed by 8 bases and 2 bases, with 18 bases remaining between them. CDR3 DNA sequence: TGTGCCAGCCGCCTCTCGTCAGGCAGCAACTATGGCTACACCTTC. Its translation is CASRLSSGSNYGYTF.

In this sample, this clone turned up a few times. V is TRBV6-1 and J is TRBJ2-7; the match to TRBD1 covers 11 bases. This CDR3 is built from 18 residues. The germline V gene has CDR1 MNHNS and CDR2 SASEGT. With 3 bases clipped from V and 3 bases from J, the junction kept 13 bases outside the gene matches. CDR3 coding DNA: TGTGCCAGCAGTGATCGGGGACAGGGGGTTCCCGGAGGCTACGAGCAGTACTTC. Its protein is CASSDRGQGVPGGYEQYF.

This clone was found a few times. This sequence joins TRBV7-3 and TRBJ2-7; 11 bases fit TRBD2. The germline CDR1 and CDR2 sequences are SGHTA and FQGTGA. The junction had 6 bases not matched to a gene; V was cut back by 5 bases and J by 3 bases. The CDR3 is made up of 15 amino acids. This chain's CDR3 is CASSILAGAYYEQYF. DNA of the CDR3: TGTGCCAGCAGCATACTAGCGGGGGCTTACTACGAGCAGTACTTC.

J is TRBJ2-5 and V is TRBV5-5; the match to TRBD2 covers 10 bases. The CDR3 loop spans 16 amino acids. CDR1 SGHKS and CDR2 YYEKEE come from the germline V gene (reference sequence). V lost 0 bases and J lost 5; bases outside the gene matches: 7. The CDR3 protein is CASSLEYGTSEETQYF. The CDR3 DNA sequence: TGTGCCAGCAGCTTGGAATATGGGACTAGCGAGGAGACCCAGTACTTC.

Only a few counts were recorded for this clone. The CDR3, as DNA: TGTGCCAGCAGCTTAACCAGGAACCATGGCTACACCTTC. Amino acid sequence: CASSLTRNHGYTF. The rearrangement uses TRBV7-3 and TRBJ1-2; D remains unclear. Trimming removed 0 bases at V and 6 bases at J, with 8 bases between. Germline V gene lookup returns CDR1 SGHTA and CDR2 FQGTGA. The CDR3 sequence is 13 residues long.

The chain joins TRBV7-8 to TRBJ2-7; 9 positions match TRBD1. Per germline, CDR1 SGHVS and CDR2 FQNEAQ. The trim removed 1 base at V and 2 bases at J, leaving 3 bases unmatched. This CDR3 has 15 residues. The CDR3 DNA is TGTGCCAGCAGCTTAGGACAGGGGGTCGCCTACGAGCAGTACTTC. Its protein product is CASSLGQGVAYEQYF.

The J gene is TRBJ2-5, the V gene TRBV18, with a weak D call TRBD1 (6 bases). Germline V lookup: CDR1 KGHSH, CDR2 LQKENI. The V end lost 6 bases, the J end lost 4 bases, and 12 bases lay between the germline ends. CDR3 length: 13 amino acids. In DNA, the CDR3 is TGTGCCAGCTCCACCACAGGGACAGAGACCCAGTACTTC. This translates into CASSTTGTETQYF.

Regarding this clone: Distinct nucleotide sequences in the sample also encode this CDR3. The J gene is TRBJ1-5, the V gene TRBV6-6; D is perhaps TRBD1 (6 bases). Per germline, CDR1 MNHNY and CDR2 SVGAGI (reference sequence). V was shortened by 4 bases and J by 0 bases, with 10 bases between the two germline ends. This CDR3 spans 15 amino acids. The CDR3 sequence: CASSLQGNSNQPQHF. The CDR3 DNA reads as TGTGCCAGCAGTTTACAGGGAAATAGCAATCAGCCCCAGCATTTT.